The 3 T cell receptor beta chains listed next were all sequenced from one sample in a study of technical replicates of blood from a handful of donors. Clones were read by immunoSEQ multiplex PCR, and TCRdb kept only the in-frame ones, dropping some. The data hold fewer than 65,000 clones, with around 87% observed a single time. The material sequenced was PBMCs. The receptors here all came from a human donor in good health. Some clones in this sample may be carry-over from other donors' samples.

This chain joins TRBV21-1 and TRBJ2-7; no DNA check was done on the table's D call, TRBD2. TRBV21-1 is a recognized pseudogene. CDR3 length: 15 amino acids. The CDR3 region has the DNA TGTGCCAGCAGCAAAGGGGGACTTGAGGACCACGAGCAGTACTTC. Amino acids: CASSKGGLEDHEQYF.

The chain joins TRBV5-8 to TRBJ1-5, with a tentative D call TRBD1 (6 bases). CDR3 length: 14 amino acids. CDR1 SGHTS and CDR2 YDEGEE come from the germline V gene. Trimming stripped 5 bases from V and 3 bases from J, with 12 bases between. The CDR3 DNA reads TGTGCCAGCAGTTCCGGACAGCCCAATCAGCCCCAGCATTTT. Translating it yields CASSSGQPNQPQHF.

The V and J genes are TRBV18 and TRBJ2-1; 8 bases are shared with TRBD2. The CDR3 length is 16 residues. Germline lookup yields CDR1 KGHSH and CDR2 LQKENI. V was pared by 2 bases and J by 9 bases, with 12 bases of the junction left unmatched. This chain's CDR3 is CASSPAPGTSTFEQFF. DNA for the CDR3: TGTGCCAGCTCACCAGCCCCCGGGACTAGTACCTTTGAGCAGTTCTTC.